This T cell receptor (beta chain) was profiled in a study of blood T cell repertoires in COVID-19. This CDR3 spans 16 amino acids. CDR1 and CDR2 (germline): MNHEY, SVGAGI. Between the trimmed V and J ends, which lost 0 bases and 9 bases, there was a span of 15 bases. Only in-frame clones appear in the TCRdb table, and some are missing; sequencing was by immunoSEQ multiplex PCR. The sample holds over 50,000 clones, over 80% seen once. The source of this sequence is a human donor in a cohort sampled during active COVID-19. This chain joins TRBV6-5 and TRBJ1-6; D is perhaps TRBD1 (5 bases). Specimen: peripheral blood. CDR3 coding DNA: TGTGCCAGCAGTTACTCAGTTGGCAGGGTCGGTTCACCCCTCCACTTT. Translated: CASSYSVGRVGSPLHF.